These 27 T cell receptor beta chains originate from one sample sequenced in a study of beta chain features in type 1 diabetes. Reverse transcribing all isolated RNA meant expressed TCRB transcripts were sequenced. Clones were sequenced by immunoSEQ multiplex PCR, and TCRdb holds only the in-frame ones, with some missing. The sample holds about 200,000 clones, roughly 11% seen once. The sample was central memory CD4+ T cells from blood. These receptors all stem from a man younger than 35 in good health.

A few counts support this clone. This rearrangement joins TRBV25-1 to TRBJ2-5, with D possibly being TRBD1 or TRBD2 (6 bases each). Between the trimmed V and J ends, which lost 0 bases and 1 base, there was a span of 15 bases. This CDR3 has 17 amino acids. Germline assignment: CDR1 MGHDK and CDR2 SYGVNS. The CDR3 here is CASSEYMGGAGQETQYF. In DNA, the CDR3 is TGTGCCAGCAGTGAATATATGGGGGGCGCGGGCCAAGAGACCCAGTACTTC.

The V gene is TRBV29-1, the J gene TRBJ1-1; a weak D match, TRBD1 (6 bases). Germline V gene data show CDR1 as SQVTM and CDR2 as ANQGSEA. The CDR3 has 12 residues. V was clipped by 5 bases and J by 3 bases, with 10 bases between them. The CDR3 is CSVSRGYTEAFF. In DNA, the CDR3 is TGCAGCGTTTCCAGGGGTTACACTGAAGCTTTCTTT.

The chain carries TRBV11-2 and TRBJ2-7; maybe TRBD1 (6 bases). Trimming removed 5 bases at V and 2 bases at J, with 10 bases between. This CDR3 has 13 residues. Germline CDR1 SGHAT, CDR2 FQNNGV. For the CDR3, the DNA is TGTGCCAGCAGCCGTTCAGGGGCCTACGAGCAGTACTTC. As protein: CASSRSGAYEQYF.

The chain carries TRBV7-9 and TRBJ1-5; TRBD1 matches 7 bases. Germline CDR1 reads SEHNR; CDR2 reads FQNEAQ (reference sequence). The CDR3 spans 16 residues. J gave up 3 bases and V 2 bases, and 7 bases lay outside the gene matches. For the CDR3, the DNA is TGTGCCAGCAGCTTATATATCGGGACAGACAATCAGCCCCAGCATTTT. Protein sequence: CASSLYIGTDNQPQHF.

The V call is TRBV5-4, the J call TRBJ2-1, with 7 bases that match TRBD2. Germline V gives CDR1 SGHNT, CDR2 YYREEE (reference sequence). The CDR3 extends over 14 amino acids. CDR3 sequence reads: CASAPLAAYNEQFF. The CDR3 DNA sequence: TGTGCGTCAGCCCCGCTAGCGGCTTACAATGAGCAGTTCTTC.

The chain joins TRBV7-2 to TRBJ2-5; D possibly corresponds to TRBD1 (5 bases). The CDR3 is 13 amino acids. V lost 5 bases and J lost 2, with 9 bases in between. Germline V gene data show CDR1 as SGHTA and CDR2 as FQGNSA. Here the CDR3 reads CASSLGHQETQYF. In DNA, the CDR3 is TGTGCCAGCAGCCTCGGACATCAAGAGACCCAGTACTTC.

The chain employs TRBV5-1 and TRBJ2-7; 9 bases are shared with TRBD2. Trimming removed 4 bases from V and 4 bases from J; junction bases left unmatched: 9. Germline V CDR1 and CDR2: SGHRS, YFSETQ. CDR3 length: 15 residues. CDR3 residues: CASSDGLARAYEQYF. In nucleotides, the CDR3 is TGCGCCAGCAGCGACGGACTAGCGAGAGCATACGAGCAGTACTTC.

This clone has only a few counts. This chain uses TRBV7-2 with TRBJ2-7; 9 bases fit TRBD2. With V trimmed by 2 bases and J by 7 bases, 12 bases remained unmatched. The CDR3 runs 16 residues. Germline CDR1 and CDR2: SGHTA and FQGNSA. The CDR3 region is CASSLWSSGAGLEQYF. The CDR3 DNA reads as TGTGCCAGCAGCTTATGGTCTAGCGGGGCTGGGTTGGAGCAGTACTTC.

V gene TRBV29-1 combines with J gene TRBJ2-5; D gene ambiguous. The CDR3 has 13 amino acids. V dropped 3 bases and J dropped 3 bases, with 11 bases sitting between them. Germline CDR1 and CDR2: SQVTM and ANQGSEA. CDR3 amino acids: CSVDGQAEETQYF. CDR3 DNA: TGCAGCGTTGATGGTCAGGCCGAAGAGACCCAGTACTTC.

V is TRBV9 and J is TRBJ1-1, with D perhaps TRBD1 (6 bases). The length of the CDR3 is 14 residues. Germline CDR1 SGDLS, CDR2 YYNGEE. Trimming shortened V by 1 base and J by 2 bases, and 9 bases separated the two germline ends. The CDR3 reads CASSVRQENTEAFF. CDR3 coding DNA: TGTGCCAGCAGCGTACGACAGGAAAACACTGAAGCTTTCTTT.

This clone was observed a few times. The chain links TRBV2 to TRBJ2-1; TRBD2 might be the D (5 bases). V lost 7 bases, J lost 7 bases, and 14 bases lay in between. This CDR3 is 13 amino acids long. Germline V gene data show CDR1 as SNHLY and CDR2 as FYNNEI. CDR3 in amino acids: CASMVDLSNEQFF. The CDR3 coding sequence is TGTGCCAGCATGGTGGACTTATCGAATGAGCAGTTCTTC.

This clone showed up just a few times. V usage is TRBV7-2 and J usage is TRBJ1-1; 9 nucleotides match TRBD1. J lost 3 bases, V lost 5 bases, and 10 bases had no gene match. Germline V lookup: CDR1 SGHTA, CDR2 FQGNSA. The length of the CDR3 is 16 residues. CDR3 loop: CASSITGGRVYTEAFF. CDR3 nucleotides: TGTGCCAGCAGCATCACAGGGGGCCGCGTGTACACTGAAGCTTTCTTT.

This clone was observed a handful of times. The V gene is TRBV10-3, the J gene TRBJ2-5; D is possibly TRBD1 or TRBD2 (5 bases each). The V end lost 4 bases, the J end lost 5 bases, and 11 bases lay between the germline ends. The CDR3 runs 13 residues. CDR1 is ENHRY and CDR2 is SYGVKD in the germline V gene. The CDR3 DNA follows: TGTGCCATCAGTGGTGGGGGTGCGGAGACCCAGTACTTC. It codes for CAISGGGAETQYF.

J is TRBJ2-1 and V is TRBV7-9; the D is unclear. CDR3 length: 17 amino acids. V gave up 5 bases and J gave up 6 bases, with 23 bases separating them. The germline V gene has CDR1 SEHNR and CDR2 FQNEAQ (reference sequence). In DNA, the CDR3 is TGTGCCAGCAGCCCACTCATACACCAAACCCTCGTCAATGAGCAGTTCTTC. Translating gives CASSPLIHQTLVNEQFF.

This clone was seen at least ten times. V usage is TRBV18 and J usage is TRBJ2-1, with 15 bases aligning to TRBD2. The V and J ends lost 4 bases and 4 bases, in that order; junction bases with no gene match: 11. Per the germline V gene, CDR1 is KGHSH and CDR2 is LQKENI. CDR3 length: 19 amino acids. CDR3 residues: CASSLRPGLAGGSYNEQFF. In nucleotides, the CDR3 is TGTGCCAGCTCACTTAGACCGGGACTAGCGGGAGGATCGTACAATGAGCAGTTCTTC.

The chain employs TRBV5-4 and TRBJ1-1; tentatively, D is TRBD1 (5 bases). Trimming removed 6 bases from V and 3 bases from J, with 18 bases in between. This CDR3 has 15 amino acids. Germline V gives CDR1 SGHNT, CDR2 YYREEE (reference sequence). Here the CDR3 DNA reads TGTGCCAGCACCCTGACAGCCCGAGAACACACTGAAGCTTTCTTT. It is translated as CASTLTAREHTEAFF.

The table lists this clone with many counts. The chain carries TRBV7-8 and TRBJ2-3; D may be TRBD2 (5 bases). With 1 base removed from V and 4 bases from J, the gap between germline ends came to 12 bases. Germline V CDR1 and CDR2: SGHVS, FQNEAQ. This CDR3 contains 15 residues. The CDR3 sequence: CASSLGRRRSDTQYF. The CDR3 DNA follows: TGTGCCAGCAGCTTAGGACGGAGGCGGTCAGATACGCAGTATTTT.

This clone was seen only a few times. CDR3 residues: CASSQEPDGGAYNEQFF. In DNA, the CDR3 is TGTGCCAGCAGCCAAGAGCCCGACGGTGGGGCCTACAATGAGCAGTTCTTC. This chain links TRBV4-2 with TRBJ2-1; D ambiguous. Trimming cost V 0 bases and J 2 bases, with 14 bases left between them. CDR1 is LGHNA, CDR2 YNFKEQ, per germline. CDR3 length: 17 residues.

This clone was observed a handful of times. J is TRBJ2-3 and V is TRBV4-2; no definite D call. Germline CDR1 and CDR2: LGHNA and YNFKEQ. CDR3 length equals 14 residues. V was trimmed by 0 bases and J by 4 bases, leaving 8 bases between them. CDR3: CASSQERVPDTQYF. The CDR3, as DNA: TGTGCCAGCAGCCAAGAGCGCGTCCCAGATACGCAGTATTTT.

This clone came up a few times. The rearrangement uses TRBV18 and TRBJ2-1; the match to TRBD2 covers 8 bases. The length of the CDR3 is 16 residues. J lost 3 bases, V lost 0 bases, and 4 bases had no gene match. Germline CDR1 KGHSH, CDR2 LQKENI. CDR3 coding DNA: TGTGCCAGCTCACCACCACTAGCGGTTCTCTACAATGAGCAGTTCTTC. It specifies CASSPPLAVLYNEQFF. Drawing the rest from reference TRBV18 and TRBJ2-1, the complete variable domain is NAGVMQNPRHLVRRRGQEARLRCSPMKGHSHVYWYRQLPEEGLKFMVYLQKENIIDESGMPKERFSAEFPKEGPSILRIQQVVRGDSAAYFCASSPPLAVLYNEQFFGPGTRLTVL.

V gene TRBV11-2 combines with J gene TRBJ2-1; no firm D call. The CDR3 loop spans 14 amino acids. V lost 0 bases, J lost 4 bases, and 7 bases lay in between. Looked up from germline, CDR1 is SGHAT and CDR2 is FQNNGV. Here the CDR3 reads CASSLDLIYNEQFF. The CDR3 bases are TGTGCCAGCAGCTTAGATCTCATATACAATGAGCAGTTCTTC.

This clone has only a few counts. CDR3 amino acids: CASSSLAGATANEQFF. The DNA for the CDR3 is TGTGCCAGCAGCTCGCTAGCGGGAGCTACTGCCAATGAGCAGTTCTTC. The chain links TRBV11-2 to TRBJ2-1; TRBD2 matches 10 bases. V was clipped by 4 bases and J by 6 bases; unmatched bases: 9. The CDR3 contains 16 residues. Germline V gene data show CDR1 as SGHAT and CDR2 as FQNNGV.

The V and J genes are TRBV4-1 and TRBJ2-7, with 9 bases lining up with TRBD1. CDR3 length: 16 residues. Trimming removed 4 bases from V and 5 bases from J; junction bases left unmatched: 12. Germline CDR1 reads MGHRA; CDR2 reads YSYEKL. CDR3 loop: CASSRLPRDREDEQYF. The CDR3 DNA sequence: TGCGCCAGCAGCCGCCTGCCGCGGGACAGGGAAGACGAGCAGTACTTC.

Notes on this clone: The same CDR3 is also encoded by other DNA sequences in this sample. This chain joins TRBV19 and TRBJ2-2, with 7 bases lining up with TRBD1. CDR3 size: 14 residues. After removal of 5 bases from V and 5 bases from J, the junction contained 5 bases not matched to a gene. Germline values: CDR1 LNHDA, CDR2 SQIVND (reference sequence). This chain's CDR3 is CASSSQGETGELFF. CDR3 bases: TGTGCCAGTAGTTCCCAGGGGGAAACCGGGGAGCTGTTTTTT.

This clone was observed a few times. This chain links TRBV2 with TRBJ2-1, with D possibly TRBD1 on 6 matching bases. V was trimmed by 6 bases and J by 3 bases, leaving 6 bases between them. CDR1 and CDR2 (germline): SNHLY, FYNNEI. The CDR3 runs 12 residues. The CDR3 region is CASRDSYNEQFF. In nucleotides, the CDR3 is TGTGCCAGCAGGGACAGCTACAATGAGCAGTTCTTC. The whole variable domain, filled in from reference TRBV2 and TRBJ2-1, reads EPEVTQTPSHQVTQMGQEVILRCVPISNHLYFYWYRQILGQKVEFLVSFYNNEISEKSEIFDDQFSVERPDGSNFTLKIRSTKLEDSAMYFCASRDSYNEQFFGPGTRLTVL.

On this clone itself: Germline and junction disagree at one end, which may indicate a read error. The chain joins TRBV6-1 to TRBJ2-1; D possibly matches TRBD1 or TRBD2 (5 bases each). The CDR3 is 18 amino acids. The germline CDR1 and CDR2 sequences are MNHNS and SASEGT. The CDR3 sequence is CAISEPLGANGGEREQFF. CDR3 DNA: TGTGCCATCAGTGAGCCCTTGGGTGCTAATGGGGGAGAAAGGGAGCAGTTCTTC.

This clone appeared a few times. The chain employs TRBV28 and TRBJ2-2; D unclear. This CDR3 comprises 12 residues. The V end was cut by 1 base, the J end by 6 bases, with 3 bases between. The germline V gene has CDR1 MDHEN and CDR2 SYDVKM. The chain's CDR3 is CASSLFAGELFF. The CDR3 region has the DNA TGTGCCAGCAGTTTATTCGCCGGGGAGCTGTTTTTT.